This entry concerns a single T cell receptor (beta chain). Antigen unknown. V lost 1 base, J lost 3 bases, and 7 bases lay in between. There are 14 residues in the CDR3. Germline assignment: CDR1 SGHTA and CDR2 FQGNSA. These data are taken from a study of cytomegalovirus exposure and HLA in healthy donors. This PCR relied on a set of 60 Vbeta primers and 13 Jbeta primers. Some clones are missing from TCRdb's copy, which holds only in-frame ones; the method was immunoSEQ multiplex PCR. The sample contains about 170,000 clones, roughly 80% of which appear only once. Findings and limits, study-wide: Reportedly, a later analysis found an Asian-associated ancestry cluster had fewer N-insertions than the roughly 700-donor mean.

The chain employs TRBV7-2 and TRBJ2-1, with D tentatively TRBD1 (5 bases). The receptor comes from a male donor in good health and CMV-seronegative. The sample taken for sequencing was PBMCs. The CDR3 reads CASSLVTGYNEQFF. CDR3 nucleotide sequence: TGTGCCAGCAGCTTAGTTACAGGCTACAATGAGCAGTTCTTC.